This T cell receptor beta chain was found in a study of blood T cell repertoires in COVID-19. The CDR3 covers 16 residues. Per the germline V gene, CDR1 is SGHDT and CDR2 is YYEEEE. V was shortened by 0 bases and J by 2 bases, with 14 bases between the two germline ends. Sequenced by immunoSEQ multiplex PCR; TCRdb stores in-frame clones only, minus some. Of about 260,000 clones in the sample, 75% to 95% are singletons; the top ten hold roughly 2.7%. Followed longitudinally, the Seattle patients had been enrolled during active infection. The sequence was obtained from a person aged 18 to 30 with COVID-19, enrolled during active disease. The rearrangement links TRBV5-6 to TRBJ1-2; D unresolved. The sequencing sample was made of peripheral blood. The CDR3 DNA sequence: TGTGCCAGCAGCTTGGCCATGAGCCTCCCCAACTATGGCTACACCTTC. Its translation: CASSLAMSLPNYGYTF.